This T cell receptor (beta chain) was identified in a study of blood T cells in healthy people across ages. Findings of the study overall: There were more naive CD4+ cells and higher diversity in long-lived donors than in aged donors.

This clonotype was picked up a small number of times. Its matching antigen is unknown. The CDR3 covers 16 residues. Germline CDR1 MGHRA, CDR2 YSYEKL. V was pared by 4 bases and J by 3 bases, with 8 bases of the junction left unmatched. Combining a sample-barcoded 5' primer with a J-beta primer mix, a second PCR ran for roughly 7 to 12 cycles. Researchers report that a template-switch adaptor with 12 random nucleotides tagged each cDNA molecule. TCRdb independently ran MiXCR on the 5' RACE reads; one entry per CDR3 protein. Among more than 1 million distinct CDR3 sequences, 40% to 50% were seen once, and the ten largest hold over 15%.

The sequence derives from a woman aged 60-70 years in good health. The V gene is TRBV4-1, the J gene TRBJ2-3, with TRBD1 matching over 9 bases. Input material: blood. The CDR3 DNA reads TGCGCCAGCAGCCCCACCCCGGGACAGGGAACAGATACGCAGTATTTT. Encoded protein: CASSPTPGQGTDTQYF.